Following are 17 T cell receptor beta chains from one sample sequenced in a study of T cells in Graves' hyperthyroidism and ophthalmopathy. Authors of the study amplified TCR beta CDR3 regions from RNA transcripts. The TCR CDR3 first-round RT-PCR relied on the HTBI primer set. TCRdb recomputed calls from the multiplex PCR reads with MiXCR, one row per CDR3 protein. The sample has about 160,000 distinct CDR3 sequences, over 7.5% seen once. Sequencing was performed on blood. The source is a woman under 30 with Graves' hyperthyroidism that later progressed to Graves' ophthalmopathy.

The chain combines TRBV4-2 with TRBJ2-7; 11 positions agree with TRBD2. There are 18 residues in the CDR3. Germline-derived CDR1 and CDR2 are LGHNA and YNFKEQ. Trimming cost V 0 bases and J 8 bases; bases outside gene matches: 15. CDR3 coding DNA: TGTGCCAGCAGCCAAGATTCTAGCGGGGGGCCCAAAGCTTTCCAGCAGTACTTC. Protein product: CASSQDSSGGPKAFQQYF.

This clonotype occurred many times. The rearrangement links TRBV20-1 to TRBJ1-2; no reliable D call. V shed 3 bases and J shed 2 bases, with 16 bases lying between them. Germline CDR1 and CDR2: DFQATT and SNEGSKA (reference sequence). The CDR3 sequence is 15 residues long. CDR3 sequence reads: CSARGGDEENYGYTF. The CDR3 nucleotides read TGCAGTGCTAGGGGTGGGGATGAGGAAAACTATGGCTACACCTTC.

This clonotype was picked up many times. CDR3: CAISGQGGTGELFF. The CDR3 nucleotides read TGTGCCATCAGTGGACAGGGGGGCACCGGGGAGCTGTTTTTT. This sequence joins TRBV10-3 and TRBJ2-2, with 9 bases aligning to TRBD1. Per germline, CDR1 ENHRY and CDR2 SYGVKD. CDR3 length: 14 amino acids. V lost 4 bases to trimming and J lost 4 bases; unmatched junction nucleotides: 1.

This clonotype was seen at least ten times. The CDR3 bases are TGTGCCAGCCGACTAGCGTACGCCGAGGTTGGCGAGCAGTACTTC. Translated, it gives CASRLAYAEVGEQYF. V gene TRBV27 combines with J gene TRBJ2-7; 8 positions agree with TRBD2. In germline, CDR1 is MNHEY, CDR2 SMNVEV (reference sequence). CDR3 length equals 15 residues. The J segment lost 6 bases and the V segment lost 8 bases, leaving 15 bases of the junction unmatched.

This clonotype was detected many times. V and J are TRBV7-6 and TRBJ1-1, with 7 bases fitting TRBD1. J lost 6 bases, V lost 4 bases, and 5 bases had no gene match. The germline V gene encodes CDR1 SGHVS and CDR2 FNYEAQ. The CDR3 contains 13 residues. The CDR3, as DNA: TGTGCCAGCAGCTCAAACAGGGGTGCTGAAGCTTTCTTT. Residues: CASSSNRGAEAFF.

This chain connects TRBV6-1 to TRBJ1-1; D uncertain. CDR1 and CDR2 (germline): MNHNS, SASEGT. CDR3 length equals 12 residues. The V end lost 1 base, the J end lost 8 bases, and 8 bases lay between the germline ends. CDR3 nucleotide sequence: TGTGCCAGCAGTGAAGGGCGACAAGAAGCTTTCTTT. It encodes CASSEGRQEAFF.

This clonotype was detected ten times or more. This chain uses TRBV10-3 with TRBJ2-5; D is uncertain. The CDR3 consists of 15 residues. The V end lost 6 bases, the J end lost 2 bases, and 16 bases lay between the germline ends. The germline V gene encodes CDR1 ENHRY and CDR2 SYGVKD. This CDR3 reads CAISRAGNDQETQYF. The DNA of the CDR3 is TGTGCCATCAGCAGAGCCGGCAACGATCAAGAGACCCAGTACTTC.

CDR3 amino acids: CASSFGTSGSYEQYF. In DNA form, the CDR3 reads TGTGCCAGCAGCTTTGGGACTAGCGGGAGCTACGAGCAGTACTTC. V gene TRBV11-2 combines with J gene TRBJ2-7, with 14 bases that match TRBD2. Germline V gene lookup returns CDR1 SGHAT and CDR2 FQNNGV. J was trimmed by 3 bases and V by 3 bases; bases with no gene match: 1. The CDR3 is 15 residues long.

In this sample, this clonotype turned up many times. The CDR3 bases are TGTGCCAGCAGCCAACCCTCCAGCGGGAGGGGGAGCGGGGAGCTGTTTTTT. Residues: CASSQPSSGRGSGELFF. The chain links TRBV14 to TRBJ2-2; the match to TRBD2 covers 10 bases. The junction had 10 bases not matched to a gene; V was cut back by 2 bases and J by 7 bases. CDR1 and CDR2 (germline): SGHDN, FVKESK. This CDR3 has 17 residues.

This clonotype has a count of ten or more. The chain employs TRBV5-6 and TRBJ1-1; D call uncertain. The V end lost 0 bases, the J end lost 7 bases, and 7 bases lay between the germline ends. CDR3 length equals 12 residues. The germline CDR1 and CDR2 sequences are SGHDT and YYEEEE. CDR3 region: CASSLARYEAFF. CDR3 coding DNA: TGTGCCAGCAGCTTGGCGAGGTATGAAGCTTTCTTT.

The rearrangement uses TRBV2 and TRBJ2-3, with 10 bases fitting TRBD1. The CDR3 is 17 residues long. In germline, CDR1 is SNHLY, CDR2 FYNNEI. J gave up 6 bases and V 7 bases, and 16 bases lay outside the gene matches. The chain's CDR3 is CASTKTGGMRVADTQYF. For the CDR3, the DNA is TGTGCCAGCACCAAGACAGGGGGCATGAGGGTTGCGGATACGCAGTATTTT.

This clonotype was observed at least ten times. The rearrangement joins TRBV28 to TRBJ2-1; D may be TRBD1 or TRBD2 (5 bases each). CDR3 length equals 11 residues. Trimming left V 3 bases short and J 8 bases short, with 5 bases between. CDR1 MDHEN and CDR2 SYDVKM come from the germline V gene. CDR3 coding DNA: TGTGCCAGCAGTTTGGGGGATGAGCAGTTCTTC. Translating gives CASSLGDEQFF.

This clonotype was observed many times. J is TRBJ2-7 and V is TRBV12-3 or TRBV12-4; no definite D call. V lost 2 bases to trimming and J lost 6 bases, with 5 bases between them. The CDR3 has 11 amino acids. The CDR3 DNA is TGTGCCAGCAGTTTAAGTTTCGAGCAGTACTTC. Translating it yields CASSLSFEQYF.

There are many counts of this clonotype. The CDR3 bases are TGCAGTGCTAGTGGGGACGGTTACGAGCAGTACTTC. Encoded protein: CSASGDGYEQYF. V is TRBV20-1 and J is TRBJ2-7; the D call may be TRBD1 or TRBD2 (5 bases each). This CDR3 spans 12 amino acids. Looked up from germline, CDR1 is DFQATT and CDR2 is SNEGSKA (reference sequence). V was shortened by 3 bases and J by 4 bases, with 10 bases between the two germline ends.

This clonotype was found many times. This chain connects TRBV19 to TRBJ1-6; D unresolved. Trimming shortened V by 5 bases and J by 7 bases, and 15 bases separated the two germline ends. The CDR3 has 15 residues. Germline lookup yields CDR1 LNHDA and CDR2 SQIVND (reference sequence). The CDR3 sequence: CASSFERANNSPLHF. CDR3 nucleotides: TGTGCCAGTAGTTTCGAGCGGGCGAACAATTCACCCCTCCACTTT.

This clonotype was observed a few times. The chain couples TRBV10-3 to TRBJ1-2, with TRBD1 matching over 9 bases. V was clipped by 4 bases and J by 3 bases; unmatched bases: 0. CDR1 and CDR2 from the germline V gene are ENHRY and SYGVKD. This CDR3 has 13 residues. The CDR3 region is CAISGTGDYGYTF. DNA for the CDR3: TGTGCCATCAGTGGGACAGGGGACTATGGCTACACCTTC.

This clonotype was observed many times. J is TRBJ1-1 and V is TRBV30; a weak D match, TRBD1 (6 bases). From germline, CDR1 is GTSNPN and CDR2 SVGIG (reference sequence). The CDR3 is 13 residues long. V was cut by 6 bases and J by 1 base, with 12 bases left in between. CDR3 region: CACTGQPNTEAFF. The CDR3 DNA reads TGTGCCTGCACGGGACAACCGAACACTGAAGCTTTCTTT.